This is a list of T cell receptor beta chains from one sample in a study of T cells in Graves' hyperthyroidism and ophthalmopathy. TCRdb reprocessed the multiplex PCR reads via MiXCR and lists one record per CDR3 protein. The table has just under 750,000 distinct CDR3 sequences, around 40% seen once. Source material: blood. Source of these receptors: a woman between 35 and 50 years old with Graves' hyperthyroidism. CDR3s include the opening cysteine and the closing phenylalanine or tryptophan.

>TRBJ1-1|TRBV11-2
CASSQLVTTEAFF
>TRBJ2-1|TRBV6-4
CASSDLRSSNEQFF
>TRBJ2-5|TRBV28
CASSLRGWFQETQYF
>TRBJ1-1|TRBV10-3
CASSESGGTEAFF
>TRBJ1-4|TRBV5-1
CASSLTGRLTNEKLFF
>TRBJ1-2|TRBV7-1
CASSSGTGTYGYTF
>TRBJ2-5|TRBV20-1
CSARGGGPRGGSETQYF
>TRBJ1-3|TRBV7-9
CASSLRGQTFSGNTIYF
>TRBJ1-4|TRBV9
CASSPGRSNTPEKLFF
>TRBJ1-5|TRBV24-1
CATSEGLSNQPQHF
>TRBJ1-5|TRBV12-3/TRBV12-4
CASSLAPAYSNQPQHF
>TRBJ2-7|TRBV7-2
CASSPGGMYEQYF
>TRBJ1-3|TRBV11-2
CASSQAPTLSGNTIYF
>TRBJ2-7|TRBV20-1
CSARGGGDRGPEQYF
>TRBJ1-5|TRBV10-2
CASSPQGNSNQPQHF
>TRBJ2-5|TRBV7-9
CASYSDRRTQYF
>TRBJ1-2|TRBV29-1
CSVETISVKYGYTF
>TRBJ2-2|TRBV7-9
CASTDSGVSNTGELFF
>TRBJ1-5|TRBV24-1
CASSLSNSNQPQHF
>TRBJ2-6|TRBV5-1
CASSLRTSSSGANVLTF
>TRBJ2-2|TRBV4-3
CASSQETGTANTGELFF
>TRBJ2-3|TRBV20-1
CSARPTRLARKDTQYF
>TRBJ1-5|TRBV29-1
CSVTNQGDSNQPQHF
>TRBJ2-7|TRBV12-3/TRBV12-4
CASTSAGGARYEQYF
>TRBJ2-6|TRBV6-4
CASSDSRQLRTSSGANVLTF
>TRBJ2-7|TRBV20-1
CSARARGAFYEQYF
>TRBJ2-2|TRBV29-1
CSVSGIDTGELFF
>TRBJ2-7|TRBV5-5
CASSPEGSSYEQYF
>TRBJ1-5|TRBV24-1
CATSEYATGKGDQPQHF
>TRBJ1-1|TRBV10-3
CAISAGEDTEAFF
>TRBJ1-2|TRBV6-4
CASSDLGTRGYGGYTF
>TRBJ1-3|TRBV20-1
CSARDSQAGYLTIYF
>TRBJ1-1|TRBV29-1
CSVGTGLNTEAFF
>TRBJ2-5|TRBV7-9
CASSLVQKTQYF
>TRBJ1-1|TRBV10-3
CASSPGRRSAFF
>TRBJ2-2|TRBV7-7
CASSLEFKSTGELFF
>TRBJ1-5|TRBV19
CASSQGSSYSNQPQHF
>TRBJ2-3|TRBV7-2
CASSRQGAITDTQYF
>TRBJ2-7|TRBV24-1
CATSKIEQYF
>TRBJ1-1|TRBV9
CASSVGFSGHDEAFF
>TRBJ1-4|TRBV4-1
CASSQELRLREKLFF